The entry below gives a single T cell receptor beta chain sequence along with its context. The sample originates from a study of blood T cell repertoires in COVID-19. In the authors' workflow: Quantification of nucleated cells was approximated via reference gene primer amplification. The data were produced by immunoSEQ multiplex PCR, yet TCRdb's version contains in-frame clones alone and is incomplete. The D gene and trimming were derived from the DNA, and the V and J assignments and clone size from that table. The table records some 220,000 clones, 75% to 85% of them present only once. CDR1 MNHNY and CDR2 SVGAGI come from the germline V gene (reference sequence). Trimming cost V 2 bases and J 8 bases; bases outside gene matches: 6. This CDR3 has 16 amino acids.

This receptor was identified in a man aged 50 to 60 with active or convalescent COVID-19. The V and J genes are TRBV6-6 and TRBJ1-4; 12 bases match TRBD1. The sample comprised peripheral blood. As DNA, the CDR3 is TGTGCCAGCAGTTACCGACCCGGGACAGGGGGCGAAAAACTGTTTTTT. Amino acid sequence: CASSYRPGTGGEKLFF.